The rows below give T cell receptor beta chains drawn from one sample of a study of cytomegalovirus exposure and HLA in healthy donors. Here immunoSEQ multiplex PCR was the method, and the copy in TCRdb shows in-frame clones only, minus some. The sample lists 200,000 to 300,000 clones, around 80% occurring once. The sequenced material came from PBMCs. These receptors were taken from a woman between 40 and 55 years old in good health and CMV-seropositive. Both conserved end residues are part of each CDR3.

V: TRBV19; J: TRBJ1-2; CDR3: CASWTGVTGYTF
V: TRBV6-4; J: TRBJ2-3; CDR3: CASRGQGSDTQYF
V: TRBV2; J: TRBJ2-1; CDR3: CASREGLAGANEQFF
V: TRBV5-1; J: TRBJ1-1; CDR3: CASSLSPLRTGTNTEAFF
V: TRBV30; J: TRBJ1-6; CDR3: CAWSIPPSPLHF
V: TRBV18; J: TRBJ1-2; CDR3: CASSDRDSNYGYTF
V: TRBV28; J: TRBJ2-7; CDR3: CASSLTPGTYEQYF
V: TRBV10-3; J: TRBJ1-6; CDR3: CAIRGTDNSPLHF
V: TRBV19; J: TRBJ2-7; CDR3: CASSVSGTGLYEQYF
V: TRBV6-5; J: TRBJ2-3; CDR3: CASSYSGAKGDTQYF
V: TRBV7-9; J: TRBJ2-6; CDR3: CASSLRGTPSGANVLTF
V: TRBV7-2; J: .; CDR3: CASSLAGGPYEQYF
V: TRBV7-9; J: TRBJ1-2; CDR3: CASSNLGYTF
V: TRBV10-3; J: TRBJ2-7; CDR3: CAIRTGSDYKQYF
V: TRBV7-9; J: TRBJ2-7; CDR3: CSSSLSSYEQYF
V: TRBV2; J: TRBJ2-3; CDR3: CASSVLAGTSTDTQYF
V: TRBV7-7; J: TRBJ1-1; CDR3: CASSLGQNTEAFF
V: TRBV5-1; J: TRBJ1-4; CDR3: CASRRDRINEKLFF
V: TRBV2; J: TRBJ1-2; CDR3: CASSEASSQVHGYTF
V: TRBV7-5; J: TRBJ2-7; CDR3: CARSFGTSGRPCDEQYF
V: TRBV9; J: TRBJ1-1; CDR3: CASSVPGSYVDTEAFF
V: TRBV2; J: TRBJ2-3; CDR3: CASSRQIELAGWSDTQYF
V: TRBV30; J: TRBJ2-6; CDR3: CAWGRQAGANVLTF
V: TRBV10-3; J: TRBJ2-3; CDR3: CAISGTGSTDTQYF
V: TRBV7-9; J: TRBJ2-2; CDR3: CASSTRQGRNTGELFF
V: TRBV5-1; J: TRBJ2-2; CDR3: CASSLELVAGRTGELFF
V: TRBV7-9; J: TRBJ2-1; CDR3: CSSSTGYNEQFF
V: TRBV6-5; J: TRBJ2-7; CDR3: CASSRGLAAYEQYF
V: TRBV6-4; J: TRBJ2-2; CDR3: CASRAQGTGELFF
V: TRBV4-2; J: TRBJ2-3; CDR3: CASSQTGDGTDTQYF
V: TRBV7-9; J: TRBJ2-7; CDR3: CASSLARKVGGSYEQYF
V: TRBV5-4; J: TRBJ2-3; CDR3: CASSPAGDFSDTQYF
V: TRBV5-1; J: TRBJ1-5; CDR3: CASSEIPSSQPQHF
V: TRBV5-4; J: .; CDR3: CASSTWTGSDEQYF
V: TRBV29-1; J: TRBJ1-1; CDR3: CSVAGGGTEAFF
V: TRBV30; J: TRBJ1-6; CDR3: CAAGTGSSPLHF
V: TRBV7-9; J: TRBJ1-6; CDR3: CASSLAGHSYNSPLHF
V: TRBV2; J: TRBJ2-7; CDR3: CASMSSGGRRGEQYF
V: TRBV5-4; J: TRBJ1-4; CDR3: CASSSTGDRTREKLFF
V: TRBV4-2; J: TRBJ2-4; CDR3: CASSHRLAGDGNIQYF
V: TRBV6-5; J: TRBJ1-1; CDR3: CASSRGSTEAFF
V: TRBV7-2; J: TRBJ2-1; CDR3: CASSLILGRVTYNEQFF
V: TRBV5-1; J: TRBJ2-7; CDR3: CASSLLGQGSYEQYF
V: TRBV11-3; J: TRBJ2-3; CDR3: CASSYEAGRGTDTQYF
V: TRBV5-8; J: TRBJ2-3; CDR3: CASSLGTTGGGTDTQYF
V: TRBV7-2; J: TRBJ2-7; CDR3: CASSPRDEQYF
V: TRBV5-1; J: TRBJ1-1; CDR3: CASSLTGELNTEAFF
V: TRBV9; J: TRBJ2-7; CDR3: CASSPSRASGHYEQYF
V: TRBV30; J: .; CDR3: CAWIRPGQSSEQYF
V: TRBV4-3; J: TRBJ1-1; CDR3: CASSHGQLNTEAFF
V: TRBV19; J: TRBJ2-7; CDR3: CASGTGNSYEQYF
V: TRBV6-1; J: TRBJ2-5; CDR3: CASSVSPLLGETQYF
V: TRBV25-1; J: TRBJ2-7; CDR3: CASSGTGSRYEQYF
V: TRBV29-1; J: TRBJ1-6; CDR3: CSARDSYNSPLHF